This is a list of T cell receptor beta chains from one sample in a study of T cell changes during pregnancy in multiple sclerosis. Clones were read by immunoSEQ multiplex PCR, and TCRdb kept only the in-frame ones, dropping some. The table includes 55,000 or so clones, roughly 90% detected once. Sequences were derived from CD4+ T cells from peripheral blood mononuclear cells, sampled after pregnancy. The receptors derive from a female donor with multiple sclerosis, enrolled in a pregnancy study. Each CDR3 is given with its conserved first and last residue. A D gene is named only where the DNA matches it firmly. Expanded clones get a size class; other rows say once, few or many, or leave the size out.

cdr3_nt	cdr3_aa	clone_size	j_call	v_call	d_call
TGTGCCTGGAGTGCCAGGGGATATGGCTACACCTTC	CAWSARGYGYTF	.	TRBJ1-2	TRBV30	.
TGTGCCAGCAGCTTAGTACGGGATTACGGTGGCTACACCTTC	CASSLVRDYGGYTF	.	TRBJ1-2	TRBV7-2	.
TGTGCCAGCAGTTTATTTCCGGCCTACGAGCAGTACTTC	CASSLFPAYEQYF	few	TRBJ2-7	TRBV27	.
TGTGCCAGCAGCTTATGGAGGAGCCTGAACACTGAAGCTTTCTTT	CASSLWRSLNTEAFF	.	TRBJ1-1	TRBV7-2	.
TGTGCCAGCAGCTTAGACTTCTATGGCTACACCTTC	CASSLDFYGYTF	.	TRBJ1-2	TRBV7-9	.
TGTGCCAGCAGCCAAGATAGCGGGTTTCCCTCCTACAATGAGCAGTTCTTC	CASSQDSGFPSYNEQFF	.	TRBJ2-1	TRBV4-2	TRBD2
TGTGCCAGCAGCTCGATGGGCTTACAGGTGGAGACCCAGTACTTC	CASSSMGLQVETQYF	once	TRBJ2-5	TRBV7-3	.
TGTGCCAGCAGCCTCAGCGGGGGGGCGAACACCGGGGAGCTGTTTTTT	CASSLSGGANTGELFF	.	TRBJ2-2	TRBV7-3	TRBD2
TGTGCCAGCTCCCGGGCTGGGACAGGGGGCAATGAGCAGTTCTTC	CASSRAGTGGNEQFF	.	TRBJ2-1	TRBV18	TRBD1
TGTGCCAGCAGTCCTTCGGGGGTCCAACAGCCCCAGCATTTT	CASSPSGVQQPQHF	few	TRBJ1-5	TRBV6-6	.
TGTGCCAGCAGTCGTGGTAGTGAGCAGTACTTC	CASSRGSEQYF	.	TRBJ2-7	TRBV27	.
TGTGCCACGGGACAGGGAGGCTACGAGCAGTACTTC	CATGQGGYEQYF	.	TRBJ2-7	TRBV5-4	TRBD1